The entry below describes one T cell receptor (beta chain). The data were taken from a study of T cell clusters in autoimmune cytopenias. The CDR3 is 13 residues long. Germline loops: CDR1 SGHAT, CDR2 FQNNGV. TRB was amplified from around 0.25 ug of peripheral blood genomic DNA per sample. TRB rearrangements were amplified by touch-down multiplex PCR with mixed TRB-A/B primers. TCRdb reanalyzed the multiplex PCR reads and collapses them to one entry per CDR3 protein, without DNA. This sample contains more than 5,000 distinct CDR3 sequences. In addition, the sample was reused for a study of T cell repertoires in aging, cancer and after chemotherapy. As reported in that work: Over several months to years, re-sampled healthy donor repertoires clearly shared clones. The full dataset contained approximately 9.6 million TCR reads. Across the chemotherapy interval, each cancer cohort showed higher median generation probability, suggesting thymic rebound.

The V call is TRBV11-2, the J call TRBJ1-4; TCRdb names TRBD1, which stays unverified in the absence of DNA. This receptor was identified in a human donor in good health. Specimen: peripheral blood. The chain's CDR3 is CASSLTRGEKLFF.